These 17 T cell receptor beta chains were all obtained from the same sample, sequenced in a study of blood T cell repertoires in COVID-19. Libraries were prepared by immunoSEQ multiplex PCR; TCRdb keeps only in-frame clonotypes and omits some of them. The sample includes about 120,000 clones, 85% of them seen just once. The source material was peripheral blood. The receptors were gathered from an elderly man with acute or convalescent COVID-19.

The rearrangement joins TRBV28 to TRBJ2-3; possibly TRBD2 for D (6 bases). The V gene lost 5 bases and the J gene lost 0 bases, with 12 bases spanning the gap. The CDR3 has 15 amino acids. Germline V gene sequence: CDR1 MDHEN, CDR2 SYDVKM. Written as DNA, the CDR3 is TGTGCCAGCAGTCCCGGACTAACTAGCACAGATACGCAGTATTTT. This codes for CASSPGLTSTDTQYF.

The CDR3 sequence is CASSLASGTSTDTQYF. Here the CDR3 DNA reads TGTGCCAGCAGCTTGGCTAGCGGAACGAGCACAGATACGCAGTATTTT. This chain joins TRBV7-6 and TRBJ2-3, with 7 bases matching TRBD2. V lost 3 bases and J lost 0; bases outside the gene matches: 6. Per germline, CDR1 SGHVS and CDR2 FNYEAQ. The CDR3 totals 16 residues.

This clone occurred once. The rearrangement uses TRBV19 and TRBJ2-7, with D perhaps matching TRBD1 (6 bases). Trimming took 5 bases from V and 8 from J, leaving 10 bases between them. The CDR3 loop spans 11 amino acids. Germline V gives CDR1 LNHDA, CDR2 SQIVND (reference sequence). As DNA, the CDR3 is TGTGCCAGTAGTGTGGGACAACAGCAGTACTTC. This gives the protein CASSVGQQQYF.

This clone came up once. The chain links TRBV20-1 to TRBJ2-1; 8 nucleotides line up with TRBD2. Losses at the gene ends were 3 bases for V and 1 base for J; bases not matched to a gene: 8. This CDR3 region has 16 residues. From germline, CDR1 is DFQATT and CDR2 SNEGSKA (reference sequence). The CDR3 DNA reads TGCAGTGCTAGTAATCCAGCGGGGGTTTCCTACAATGAGCAGTTCTTC. As protein: CSASNPAGVSYNEQFF.

This clone showed up just once. The V and J genes are TRBV27 and TRBJ2-7, with 10 bases that match TRBD1. Germline V CDR1 and CDR2: MNHEY, SMNVEV (reference sequence). The CDR3 sequence is 18 residues long. Losses at the gene ends were 0 bases for V and 1 base for J; bases not matched to a gene: 9. The DNA for the CDR3 is TGTGCCAGCAGTTTATCGTTGACAGGGGGCAGATTTTCCTACGAGCAGTACTTC. Its translation: CASSLSLTGGRFSYEQYF.

V gene TRBV30 combines with J gene TRBJ1-5; TRBD1 matches 7 bases. The CDR3 runs to 13 residues. Germline CDR1 is GTSNPN and CDR2 is SVGIG (reference sequence). The junction had 4 bases not matched to a gene; V was cut back by 1 base and J by 7 bases. The CDR3 nucleotides are TGTGCCTGGAGTGGCCAACAGGGGCAGCCCCAGCATTTT. It encodes CAWSGQQGQPQHF.

This clone was seen only once. The J gene is TRBJ2-6, the V gene TRBV27, with 7 bases fitting TRBD1. CDR1 is MNHEY, CDR2 SMNVEV, per germline (reference sequence). There are 23 residues in the CDR3. With 3 bases clipped from V and 1 base from J, the junction kept 24 bases outside the gene matches. CDR3 coding DNA: TGTGCCAGCAGTTTCTTTGCGGAACAGGGGTTTGGCTTCGGCGAATCTGGGGCCAACGTCCTGACTTTC. This sequence encodes CASSFFAEQGFGFGESGANVLTF.

The rearrangement uses TRBV20-1 and TRBJ1-1, with D uncertain. Between the trimmed V and J ends, which lost 3 bases and 3 bases, there was a span of 14 bases. This CDR3 is built from 14 residues. Germline CDR1 DFQATT, CDR2 SNEGSKA (reference sequence). The CDR3 DNA reads TGCAGTGCTAGTTCCCTTCGCCGGGACACTGAAGCTTTCTTT. It codes for CSASSLRRDTEAFF.

This chain connects TRBV4-3 to TRBJ1-3; no clear D gene. The ends were cut back, 0 bases at V and 2 bases at J, with 8 bases in the middle. This CDR3 is built from 15 residues. Germline-derived CDR1 and CDR2 are LGHNA and YSLEER. For the CDR3, the DNA is TGCGCCAGCAGCCAAGATCCCGGGGCTGGAAACACCATATATTTT. It specifies CASSQDPGAGNTIYF.

This chain uses TRBV5-4 with TRBJ2-1; tentative D call: TRBD2 (5 bases). The germline V gene has CDR1 SGHNT and CDR2 YYREEE (reference sequence). Trimming took off 6 bases at V and 5 bases at J, with 18 bases between the two ends. The CDR3 totals 15 residues. This chain's CDR3 is CASTPIRTENNEQFF. CDR3 bases: TGTGCCAGCACCCCCATACGGACTGAGAACAATGAGCAGTTCTTC.

This chain uses TRBV3-1 (or the pseudogene TRBV3-2) with TRBJ1-1; a weak D match, TRBD1 (5 bases). The V end was cut by 0 bases, the J end by 11 bases, with 13 bases between. The CDR3 has 13 amino acids. Per germline, CDR1 LGHDT and CDR2 YNNKEL (reference sequence). DNA for the CDR3: TGTGCCAGCAGCCAAGAGGGTGGGGCCAAGGCTTTCTTT. Translated: CASSQEGGAKAFF.

V gene TRBV5-3 combines with J gene TRBJ1-3, with 7 bases matching TRBD1. TRBV5-3 carries the ORF label, with uncertain function. The junction had 4 bases not matched to a gene; V was cut back by 4 bases and J by 0 bases. The length of the CDR3 is 15 residues. CDR3 coding DNA: TGTGCCAGAAGCCGACAGGGCTACTCTGGAAACACCATATATTTT. As protein: CARSRQGYSGNTIYF.

The chain's CDR3 is CASSPAGETQYF. The CDR3 coding sequence is TGTGCCAGCTCACCAGCGGGAGAGACCCAGTACTTC. V gene TRBV18 combines with J gene TRBJ2-5; perhaps TRBD2 as D (5 bases). Germline lookup yields CDR1 KGHSH and CDR2 LQKENI. This CDR3 spans 12 amino acids. V lost 2 bases and J lost 4, with 5 bases in between.

The chain uses TRBV29-1 and TRBJ2-3; TRBD2 is a possible D gene (5 bases). The CDR3 has 13 amino acids. The V gene lost 5 bases and the J gene lost 5 bases, with 14 bases spanning the gap. Germline-derived CDR1 and CDR2 are SQVTM and ANQGSEA. The CDR3 protein is CSVSGLKEDTQYF. In DNA, the CDR3 is TGCAGCGTTTCCGGACTGAAAGAAGATACGCAGTATTTT.

J is TRBJ1-3 and V is TRBV5-1; TRBD1 might be the D (5 bases). Germline V gene data show CDR1 as SGHRS and CDR2 as YFSETQ. V was trimmed by 4 bases and J by 3 bases, leaving 14 bases between them. The CDR3 spans 15 residues. CDR3 nucleotides: TGCGCCAGCAGCCCTGTTGACAGAGATGGAAACACCATATATTTT. It is translated as CASSPVDRDGNTIYF.

The chain uses TRBV7-3 and TRBJ1-2, with 9 bases lining up with TRBD1. Germline assignment: CDR1 SGHTA and CDR2 FQGTGA. The CDR3 has 15 amino acids. Trimming at V came to 5 bases and at J to 3 bases, leaving 7 bases not matched to a gene. The CDR3 region is CASSPQGALDYGYTF. CDR3 DNA sequence: TGTGCCAGCAGCCCACAGGGGGCGCTGGACTATGGCTACACCTTC.

The gene calls are TRBV18 and TRBJ1-2; D remains ambiguous. V was cut by 0 bases and J by 7 bases, with 12 bases left in between. Germline V CDR1 and CDR2: KGHSH, LQKENI. This CDR3 region has 14 residues. CDR3 nucleotide sequence: TGTGCCAGCTCACCACCGGGGAGAACCGGTGGCTACACCTTC. It specifies CASSPPGRTGGYTF.